This is a list of T cell receptor beta chains from one sample in a study of blood T cell repertoires in COVID-19. This table comes from immunoSEQ multiplex PCR, and its TCRdb copy is limited to in-frame clones, with some not included. The sample consists of 200,000 to 300,000 clones, around 88% of them appearing once. Input material: peripheral blood. The receptors shown here come from a man under 40 with active or convalescent COVID-19. CDR3s include the opening cysteine and the closing phenylalanine or tryptophan.

TRBJ2-2,TRBV10-1,CASSHTGELFF
TRBJ2-7,TRBV7-9,CASSAQGVLYEQYF
TRBJ1-6,TRBV10-3,CAISESGRGGSPLHF
TRBJ1-4,TRBV11-2,CASSLGLGGEINEKLFF
TRBJ2-3,TRBV7-9,CASSLLTSGGGTDTQYF
TRBJ2-5,TRBV7-2,CASTQSAGGHETQYF
TRBJ1-1,TRBV7-2,CASSPYRSYTEAFF
TRBJ2-1,TRBV13,CASSFEGAGGDNEQFF
TRBJ2-1,TRBV10-2,CASSVAGGHNEQFF
TRBJ2-1,TRBV4-2,CASSQPGVSSYNEQFF
TRBJ2-2,TRBV7-2,CASNQFANTGELFF
TRBJ2-7,TRBV11-2,CASSLSDSPGRYEQYF
TRBJ1-1,TRBV7-2,CASSFGGQGVWNTEAFF
TRBJ2-5,TRBV4-1,CASSQVLRIAGGAETQYF
TRBJ2-3,TRBV9,CASSVRLVRTDTQYF
TRBJ1-2,TRBV7-8,CASSPRGQGASPNYGYTF
TRBJ1-2,TRBV19,CASSEVYGPGFDGYTF
TRBJ2-7,TRBV4-1,CASRHNRGGYEQYF
TRBJ2-5,TRBV18,CASSPLYQETQYF
TRBJ2-3,TRBV7-9,CASSLTGLAGDDTQYF
TRBJ2-7,TRBV2,CASSDSRDRGVYEQYF
TRBJ1-6,TRBV12-3/TRBV12-4,CATQAQGYSPLHF
TRBJ2-3,TRBV7-6,CASSLTNRGTDTQYF
TRBJ1-2,TRBV27,CASTDRYKNGYTF
TRBJ1-4,TRBV30,CAWSLNTGTYNEKLFF
TRBJ1-2,TRBV9,CASSVDQHPGGEEDYGYTF
TRBJ1-3,TRBV5-6,CASSSWTDWGTIYF
TRBJ1-2,TRBV14,CASRSNGDRAKGYTF
TRBJ1-1,TRBV6-5,CASSYSLTGATEAFF
TRBJ1-6,TRBV7-8,CASSFDRANSPLHF
TRBJ2-7,TRBV6-5,CASSYGQGFYEQYF
TRBJ1-6,TRBV18,CASSSRQADNSPLHF
TRBJ2-5,TRBV5-6,CASSFIGGQETQYF
TRBJ2-2,TRBV27,CASSTTERGARTGELFF
TRBJ1-4,TRBV9,CASSGGQGRTNEKLFF
TRBJ1-1,TRBV5-1,CASKVEGASEAFF
TRBJ1-1,TRBV19,CASSTTGAKGAFF
TRBJ2-3,TRBV5-1,CASSPRGWTDTQYF
TRBJ1-4,TRBV5-1,CASSLGAGIEKLFF
TRBJ2-7,TRBV4-1,CASSHLHSPWGAGKYEQYF
TRBJ2-1,TRBV5-1,CASSPLLANEQFF
TRBJ2-2,TRBV5-1,CASSLGAGTGVTGELFF